The T cell receptor beta chain under discussion was sequenced for a study of regulatory T cells in long-lasting Graves disease. Study-wide points: Persistent patients had more shared public clonotypes (about 2,800) than new patients (roughly 900).

Arm-PCR of CDR3 regions and iRepertoire HTBI primers were used to build TCR beta libraries. TCRdb analysed the multiplex PCR reads with MiXCR anew, one entry per CDR3 protein. Among about 220,000 distinct CDR3 sequences listed, roughly 18% were seen once. The CDR3 runs to 16 residues. V lost 0 bases to trimming and J lost 2 bases; unmatched junction nucleotides: 3. Germline V lookup: CDR1 ENHRY, CDR2 SYGVKD. Time point of the sample: newly diagnosed GD, antithyroid drugs for less than 3 months. From RNA extracted from PBMCs, the TCR library was made. As to this clonotype: The antigen remains undetermined.

The starting material was peripheral blood mononuclear cells (PBMCs), obtained at new diagnosis, from a patient treated with antithyroid drugs. The TCR sequence derives from a female donor with Graves disease. The chain couples TRBV10-3 to TRBJ1-3; TRBD1 aligns across 8 bases. CDR3 residues: CAISESDRVAGNTIYF. CDR3 bases: TGTGCCATCAGTGAGTCGGACAGGGTGGCTGGAAACACCATATATTTT.